A selection of T cell receptor beta chains follows, all from one sample in a study of cytomegalovirus exposure and HLA in healthy donors. The table came from immunoSEQ multiplex PCR; TCRdb's copy has only in-frame clones and leaves some out. The repertoire holds tens of thousands of clones, with roughly 86% as singletons. Sample: PBMCs. The receptors derive from a man aged 25 to 40 in good health and CMV-seropositive. Both conserved end residues are part of each CDR3. A D gene is named only where the DNA matches it firmly. Part of the rows lack a size; the others show once, few, many or a class for expanded clones.

V: TRBV30; J: TRBJ2-3; size: -; D: -; CDR3: CAWSPSAGTDTQYF; DNA: TGTGCCTGGAGCCCCTCCGCGGGCACAGATACGCAGTATTTT
V: TRBV6-1; J: TRBJ2-3; size: -; D: -; CDR3: CASRLTQSTDTQYF; DNA: TGTGCCAGCAGGCTGACACAAAGCACAGATACGCAGTATTTT
V: TRBV11-2; J: TRBJ2-7; size: -; D: -; CDR3: CASSLWQGSSYEQYF; DNA: TGTGCCAGCAGCTTATGGCAGGGGAGCTCCTACGAGCAGTACTTC
V: TRBV2; J: TRBJ2-1; size: -; D: TRBD2; CDR3: CASSSLAGAPYNEQFF; DNA: TGTGCCAGCAGTTCGCTAGCGGGGGCCCCCTACAATGAGCAGTTCTTC
V: TRBV4-1; J: TRBJ2-7; size: -; D: TRBD2; CDR3: CASSQGLGTSGRARGDEQYF; DNA: TGCGCCAGCAGCCAAGGACTCGGGACTAGCGGGAGGGCCAGGGGGGACGAGCAGTACTTC
V: TRBV27; J: TRBJ2-6; size: once; D: -; CDR3: CASSLEGGRGSGANVLTF; DNA: TGTGCCAGCAGTTTAGAAGGAGGGAGAGGCTCTGGGGCCAACGTCCTGACTTTC
V: TRBV11-2; J: TRBJ2-7; size: once; D: -; CDR3: CASSLILQAKYEQYF; DNA: TGTGCCAGCAGCTTAATCTTGCAGGCAAAATACGAGCAGTACTTC
V: TRBV6-5; J: TRBJ2-7; size: -; D: TRBD2; CDR3: CASSYGRGSGSYEQYF; DNA: TGTGCCAGCAGTTACGGCCGGGGTAGCGGGAGTTACGAGCAGTACTTC
V: TRBV4-1; J: TRBJ2-7; size: once; D: -; CDR3: CASSRSSGPEQYF; DNA: TGCGCCAGCAGCCGATCTTCAGGGCCCGAGCAGTACTTC
V: TRBV4-1; J: TRBJ2-6; size: -; D: TRBD2; CDR3: CASSQGGGTGANVLTF; DNA: TGCGCCAGCAGCCAAGGGGGGGGAACCGGGGCCAACGTCCTGACTTTC
V: TRBV7-9; J: TRBJ2-7; size: few; D: TRBD1; CDR3: CASSGRTGGSYEQYF; DNA: TGTGCCAGCAGCGGGCGGACAGGGGGCTCCTACGAGCAGTACTTC
V: TRBV19; J: TRBJ2-2; size: -; D: TRBD1; CDR3: CASSIASGGANTGELFF; DNA: TGTGCCAGTAGTATAGCTTCAGGGGGCGCGAACACCGGGGAGCTGTTTTTT
V: TRBV2; J: TRBJ2-7; size: once; D: -; CDR3: CASDRTDQTSNSYEQYF; DNA: TGTGCCAGCGATAGGACAGACCAGACAAGCAACTCCTACGAGCAGTACTTC
V: TRBV7-8; J: TRBJ1-4; size: -; D: -; CDR3: CASSWGLRTANEKLFF; DNA: TGTGCCAGCAGCTGGGGCCTACGAACGGCTAATGAAAAACTGTTTTTT
V: TRBV5-4; J: TRBJ1-2; size: -; D: TRBD1; CDR3: CASSLGDRGHRYTF; DNA: TGTGCCAGCAGCTTGGGTGACAGGGGGCATCGCTACACCTTC
V: TRBV4-1; J: TRBJ2-7; size: -; D: -; CDR3: CASSQDGGGSYEQYF; DNA: TGCGCCAGCAGCCAAGATGGTGGAGGTTCCTACGAGCAGTACTTC
V: TRBV4-1; J: TRBJ1-2; size: -; D: -; CDR3: CASSLGPSQGYGYTF; DNA: TGCGCCAGCAGCCTGGGCCCATCCCAGGGGTATGGCTACACCTTC
V: TRBV19; J: TRBJ1-2; size: -; D: TRBD1; CDR3: CASSRQGDGYTF; DNA: TGTGCCAGTAGTCGACAGGGGGATGGCTACACCTTC
V: TRBV5-6; J: TRBJ1-2; size: -; D: TRBD1; CDR3: CASSKDRGNGYTF; DNA: TGTGCCAGCAGCAAGGACAGGGGAAACGGCTACACCTTC
V: TRBV2; J: TRBJ2-7; size: -; D: TRBD1; CDR3: CATLEGTGRHEQYF; DNA: TGTGCCACCCTAGAAGGGACAGGGCGACACGAGCAGTACTTC
V: TRBV10-3; J: TRBJ2-5; size: -; D: TRBD2; CDR3: CAISGGSKWGTSGRVRAKETQYF; DNA: TGTGCCATCAGTGGAGGCTCGAAATGGGGGACTAGCGGGAGGGTGCGAGCCAAAGAGACCCAGTACTTC
V: TRBV4-1; J: TRBJ2-4; size: -; D: -; CDR3: CASSQGANIQYF; DNA: TGCGCCAGCAGTCAGGGTGCAAACATTCAGTACTTC
V: TRBV7-9; J: TRBJ2-1; size: -; D: TRBD2; CDR3: CASSYLAGGRNEQFF; DNA: TGTGCCAGCAGCTACCTAGCGGGAGGGAGGAATGAGCAGTTCTTC
V: TRBV6-5; J: TRBJ1-5; size: -; D: TRBD1; CDR3: CASRRQGYSNQPQHF; DNA: TGTGCCAGCAGGAGACAGGGGTATAGCAATCAGCCCCAGCATTTT
V: TRBV19; J: TRBJ1-2; size: -; D: -; CDR3: CASTVAGVNYGYTF; DNA: TGTGCCAGTACTGTGGCAGGGGTAAACTATGGCTACACCTTC
V: TRBV27; J: TRBJ2-1; size: -; D: TRBD1; CDR3: CASSPRQGVWFDEQFF; DNA: TGTGCCAGCAGCCCACGACAGGGAGTATGGTTCGATGAGCAGTTCTTC
V: TRBV5-1; J: TRBJ2-2; size: -; D: TRBD2; CDR3: CASSRTSGSTGELFF; DNA: TGCGCCAGCAGCCGGACTAGCGGGTCTACCGGGGAGCTGTTTTTT
V: TRBV6-6; J: TRBJ1-2; size: -; D: -; CDR3: CASTQGNYGYTF; DNA: TGTGCCAGCACCCAGGGGAACTATGGCTACACCTTC
V: TRBV19; J: TRBJ1-1; size: -; D: -; CDR3: CASSAQGVNTEAFF; DNA: TGTGCCAGTAGTGCTCAGGGTGTGAACACTGAAGCTTTCTTT
V: TRBV2; J: TRBJ1-2; size: -; D: TRBD1; CDR3: CASRAGTDYGYTF; DNA: TGTGCCAGCAGAGCCGGGACAGATTATGGCTACACCTTC
V: TRBV15; J: TRBJ2-1; size: -; D: TRBD1; CDR3: CATSGTGPSYNEQFF; DNA: TGTGCCACCAGCGGGACAGGGCCCTCCTACAATGAGCAGTTCTTC
V: TRBV5-1; J: TRBJ2-7; size: -; D: TRBD1; CDR3: CASSTMTGNRNEQYF; DNA: TGCGCCAGCAGCACCATGACAGGGAACCGCAACGAGCAGTACTTC
V: TRBV15; J: TRBJ1-2; size: -; D: -; CDR3: CATSDPGYGYTF; DNA: TGTGCCACCAGCGATCCAGGGTATGGCTACACCTTC
V: TRBV27; J: TRBJ2-7; size: -; D: -; CDR3: CASSFQGAVSYEQYF; DNA: TGTGCCAGCAGTTTTCAGGGTGCGGTCTCCTACGAGCAGTACTTC
V: TRBV7-8; J: TRBJ1-5; size: -; D: -; CDR3: CASSEGQYSNQPQHF; DNA: TGTGCCAGCAGCGAAGGACAGTATAGCAATCAGCCCCAGCATTTT
V: TRBV7-2; J: TRBJ1-2; size: once; D: -; CDR3: CASSAWPGEIDGYTF; DNA: TGTGCCAGCAGCGCCTGGCCAGGGGAAATCGATGGCTACACCTTC
V: TRBV15; J: TRBJ2-7; size: -; D: -; CDR3: CATSRARGPYEQYF; DNA: TGTGCCACCAGCAGGGCGCGGGGCCCTTACGAGCAGTACTTC
V: TRBV5-1; J: TRBJ2-3; size: -; D: TRBD2; CDR3: CASSLVSSGSTDTQYF; DNA: TGCGCCAGCAGCTTGGTATCTAGCGGGAGCACAGATACGCAGTATTTT